This T cell receptor beta chain came from a study of blood T cell repertoires in COVID-19. How the authors handled the data: Amplification of reference gene primers was used by the study to estimate nucleated cell counts. Only in-frame clones appear in the TCRdb table, and some are missing; sequencing was by immunoSEQ multiplex PCR. The V and J calls and clone size are taken from that table; D and trimming were inferred from the DNA. The sample has hundreds of thousands of clones, around 87% seen once; the top ten hold 6% to 7%. The origin of this receptor is a woman aged 50 to 60 with COVID-19, enrolled during active disease. The sequencing input was peripheral blood.

The CDR3 here is CASSKNPREGIVSEQFF. The CDR3 DNA reads as TGTGCCAGCAGCAAGAATCCGCGGGAGGGGATCGTGAGTGAGCAGTTCTTC. The chain uses TRBV21-1 and TRBJ2-1; the table gives TRBD2 as D, unverified against the DNA. TRBV21-1 is a pseudogene locus. The CDR3 consists of 17 residues.